The clone carrying this T cell receptor beta chain occurred a few times. Per germline, CDR1 SGHDT and CDR2 YYEEEE. The CDR3 has 11 residues. V lost 3 bases and J lost 4, with 5 bases in between. The data stem from a study of blood T cell repertoires in COVID-19. Study as a whole: The United States, Italy and Spain were the sources of the acute and convalescent COVID-19 samples.

Authors' processing steps: Reference gene primer amplification gave estimated nucleated cell counts. Method: immunoSEQ multiplex PCR; TCRdb's copy keeps in-frame clones and lacks some. That table supplies the V and J calls and clone size; D and trimming were determined from the DNA. The profile shows about 330,000 clones, 70% to 90% of them singletons. Assignments of participants to cohorts depended upon their own reported clinical history. Source material: PBMCs or T cells enriched from blood (not recorded which). V gene TRBV5-6 combines with J gene TRBJ2-7, with D possibly TRBD2 on 5 matching bases. This sequence was found in a woman in her thirties who had recovered from COVID-19. The CDR3 spells CASSWEYEQYF. The CDR3 coding sequence is TGTGCCAGCAGCTGGGAGTACGAGCAGTACTTC.